This record looks at one TCR beta chain sequence and its context. Its antigen is not identified. This record belongs to a study of T cell responses to AZD1222 COVID-19 vaccine. Findings of the study overall: Unmutated variant regions are reportedly the target of nearly half of TCRs that are spike-specific. Just 5 or 6 AZD1222 recipients tested seropositive at baseline.

The data were produced by immunoSEQ multiplex PCR, yet TCRdb's version contains in-frame clones alone and is incomplete. The table shows around 96,000 clones, with about 86% occurring only once. CDR1 and CDR2 (germline): SEHNR, FQNEAQ (reference sequence). CDR3 size: 14 residues. V lost 4 bases and J lost 7, with 17 bases in between. This TCR came from an adult who received the AZD1222 COVID-19 vaccine. The sample in question was peripheral blood, obtained 28 days after the second AZD1222 dose. The rearrangement joins TRBV7-9 to TRBJ2-7, with D maybe TRBD1 (6 bases). CDR3 sequence reads: CASSSAGAEGEQYF. The CDR3 DNA is TGTGCCAGCAGCTCAGCAGGGGCCGAGGGGGAGCAGTACTTC. The full variable domain, in which reference TRBV7-9 and TRBJ2-7 provide the parts outside the CDR3, is DTGVSQNPRHKITKRGQNVTFRCDPISEHNRLYWYRQTLGQGPEFLTYFQNEAQLEKSRLLSDRFSAERPKGSFSTLEIQRTEQGDSAMYLCASSSAGAEGEQYFGPGTRLTVT.